The rows below give T cell receptor beta chains drawn from one sample of a study of OX40 agonist ivuxolimab in advanced cancers. The repertoire was sequenced with immunoSEQ multiplex PCR; TCRdb's copy has only in-frame clones and lacks some. Here the sample spans about 15,000 clones, around 60% being singletons. Sequences were derived from CD4+ or CD8+ T cells sorted from blood, sampled in a trial of the OX40 agonist ivuxolimab. These receptors originate from an adult with an advanced solid tumor such as melanoma, head and neck, liver or kidney cancer. CDR3s leave out the opening cysteine and the closing phenylalanine or tryptophan. Fields, in order: V gene, CDR3 protein.

>TRBV28
ASSSSYGGPGLAQMNEQF
>TRBV14
ASSQDYSGTSNNEQF
>TRBV7-9
ASRQGATDTQY
>TRBV30
AWSEIQDTQY
>TRBV6-5
ASSYWQGGSYEQY
>TRBV29-1
SVAWTENEQF
>TRBV5-1
ASSSGYTEAF
>TRBV1
TSSHRCPLSYEQY
>TRBV10-3
AISSRSGGTEAF
>TRBV6-1
ASSEFLQPQH
>TRBV5-4
ASSTTGTGDYEQY